This T cell receptor beta chain originates from a study of shared clonotypes between healthy human individuals. Study observations and caveats: Non-shared clonotypes showed lower generation probabilities than clonotypes common to all four donors.

Germline values: CDR1 SGHTA, CDR2 FQGTGA. Trimming removed 3 bases from V and 8 bases from J, with 13 bases in between. The CDR3 has 13 amino acids. The protocol was immunoSEQ multiplex PCR, while the TCRdb copy is restricted to in-frame clones and leaves out a portion. The repertoire holds some 2,500,000 clones, 93% seen once, with roughly 0.39% in the top ten. To note about this clone: Its antigen is not known.

The J gene is TRBJ1-1, the V gene TRBV7-3, with D tentatively TRBD1 (6 bases). The clonotype comes from a man aged 18 to 30 in good health. Some clones in this sample may be carry-over from other donors' samples. Sequenced: naive CD4+ T cells from PBMCs. As for subset: CD45RA+ positively selected. In DNA, the CDR3 is TGTGCCAGCAGCTTCACCAGGGGAGCCGAAGCTTTCTTT. Protein product: CASSFTRGAEAFF.